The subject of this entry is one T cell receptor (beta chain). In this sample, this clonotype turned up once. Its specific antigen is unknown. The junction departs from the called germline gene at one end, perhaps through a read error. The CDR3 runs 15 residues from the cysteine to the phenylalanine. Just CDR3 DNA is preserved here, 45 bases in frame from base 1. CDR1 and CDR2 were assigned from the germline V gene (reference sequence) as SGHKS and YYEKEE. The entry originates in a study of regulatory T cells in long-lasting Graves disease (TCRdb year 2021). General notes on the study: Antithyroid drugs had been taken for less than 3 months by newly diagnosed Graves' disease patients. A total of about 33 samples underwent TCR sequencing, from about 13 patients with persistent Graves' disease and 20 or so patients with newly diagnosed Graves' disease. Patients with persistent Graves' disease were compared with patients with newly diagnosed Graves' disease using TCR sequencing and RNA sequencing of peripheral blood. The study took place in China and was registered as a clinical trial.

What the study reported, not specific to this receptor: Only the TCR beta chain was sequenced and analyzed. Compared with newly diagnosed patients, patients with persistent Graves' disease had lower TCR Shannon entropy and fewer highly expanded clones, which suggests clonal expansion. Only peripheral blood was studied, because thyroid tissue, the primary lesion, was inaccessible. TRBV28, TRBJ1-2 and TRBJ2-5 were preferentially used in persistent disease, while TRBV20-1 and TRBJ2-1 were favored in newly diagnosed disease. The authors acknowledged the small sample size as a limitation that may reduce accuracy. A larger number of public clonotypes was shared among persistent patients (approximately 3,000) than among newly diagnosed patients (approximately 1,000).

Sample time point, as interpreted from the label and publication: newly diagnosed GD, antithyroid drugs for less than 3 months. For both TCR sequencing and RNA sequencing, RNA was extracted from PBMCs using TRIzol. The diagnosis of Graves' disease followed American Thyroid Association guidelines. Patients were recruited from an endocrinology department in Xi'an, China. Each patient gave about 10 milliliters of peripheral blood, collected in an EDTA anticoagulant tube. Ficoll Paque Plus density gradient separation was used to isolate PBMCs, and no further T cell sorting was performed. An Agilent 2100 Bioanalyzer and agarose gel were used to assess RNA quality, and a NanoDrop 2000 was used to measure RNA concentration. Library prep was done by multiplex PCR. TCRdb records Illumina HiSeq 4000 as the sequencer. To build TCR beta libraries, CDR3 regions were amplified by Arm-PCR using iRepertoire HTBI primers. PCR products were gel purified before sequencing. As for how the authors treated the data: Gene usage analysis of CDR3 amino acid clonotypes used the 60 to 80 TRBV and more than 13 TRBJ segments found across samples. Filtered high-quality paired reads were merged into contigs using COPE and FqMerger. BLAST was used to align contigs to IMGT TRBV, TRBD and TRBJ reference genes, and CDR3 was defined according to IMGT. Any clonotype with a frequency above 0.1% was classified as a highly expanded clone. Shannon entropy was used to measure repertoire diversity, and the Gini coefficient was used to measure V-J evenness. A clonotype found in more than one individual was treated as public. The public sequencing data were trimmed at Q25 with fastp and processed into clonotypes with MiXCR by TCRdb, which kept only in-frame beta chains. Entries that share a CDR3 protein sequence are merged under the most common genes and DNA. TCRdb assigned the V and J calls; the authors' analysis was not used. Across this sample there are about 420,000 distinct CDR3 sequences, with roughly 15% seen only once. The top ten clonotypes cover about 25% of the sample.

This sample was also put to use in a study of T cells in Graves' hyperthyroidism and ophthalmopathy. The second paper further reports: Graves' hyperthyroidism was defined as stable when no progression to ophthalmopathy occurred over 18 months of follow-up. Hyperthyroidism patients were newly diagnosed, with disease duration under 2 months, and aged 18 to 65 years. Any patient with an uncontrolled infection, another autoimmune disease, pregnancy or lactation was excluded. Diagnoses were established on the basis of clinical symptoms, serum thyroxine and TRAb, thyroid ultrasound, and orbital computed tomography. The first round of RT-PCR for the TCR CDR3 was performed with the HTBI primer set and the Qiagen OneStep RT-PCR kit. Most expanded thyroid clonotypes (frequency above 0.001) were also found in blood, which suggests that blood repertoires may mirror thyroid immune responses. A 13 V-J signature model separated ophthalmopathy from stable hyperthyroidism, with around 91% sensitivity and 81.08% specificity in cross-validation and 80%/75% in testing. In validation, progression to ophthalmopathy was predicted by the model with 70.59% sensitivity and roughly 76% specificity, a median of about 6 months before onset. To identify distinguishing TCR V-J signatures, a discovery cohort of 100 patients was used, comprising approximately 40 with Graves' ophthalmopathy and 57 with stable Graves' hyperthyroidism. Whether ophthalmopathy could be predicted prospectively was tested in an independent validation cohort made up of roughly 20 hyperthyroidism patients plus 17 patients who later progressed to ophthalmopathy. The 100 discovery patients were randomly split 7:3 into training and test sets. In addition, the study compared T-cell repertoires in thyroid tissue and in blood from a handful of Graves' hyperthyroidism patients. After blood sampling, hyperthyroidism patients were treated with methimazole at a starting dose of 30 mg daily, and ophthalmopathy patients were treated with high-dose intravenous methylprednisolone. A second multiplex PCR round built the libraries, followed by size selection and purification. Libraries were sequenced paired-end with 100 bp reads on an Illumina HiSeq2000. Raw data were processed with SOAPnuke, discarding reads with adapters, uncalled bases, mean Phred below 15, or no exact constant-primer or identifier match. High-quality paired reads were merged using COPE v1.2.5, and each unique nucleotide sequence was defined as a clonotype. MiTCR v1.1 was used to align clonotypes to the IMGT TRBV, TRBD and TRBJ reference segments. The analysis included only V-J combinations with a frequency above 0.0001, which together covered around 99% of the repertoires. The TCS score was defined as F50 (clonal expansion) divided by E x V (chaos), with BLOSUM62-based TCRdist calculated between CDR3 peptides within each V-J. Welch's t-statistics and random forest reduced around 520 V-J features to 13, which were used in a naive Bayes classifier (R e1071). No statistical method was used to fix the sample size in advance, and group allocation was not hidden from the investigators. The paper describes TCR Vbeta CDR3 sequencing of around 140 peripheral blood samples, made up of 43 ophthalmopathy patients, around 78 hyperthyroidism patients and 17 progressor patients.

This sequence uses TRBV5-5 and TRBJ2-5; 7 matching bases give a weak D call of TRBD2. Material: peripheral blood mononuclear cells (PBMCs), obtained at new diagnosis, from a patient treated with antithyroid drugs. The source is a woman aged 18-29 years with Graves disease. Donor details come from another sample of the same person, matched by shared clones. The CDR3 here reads CASSFRGAPEESQYF. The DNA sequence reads TGTGCCAGCAGCTTTCGGGGGGCCCCGGAAGAGAGCCAGTACTTC.